One TCR beta chain is described in this entry. Trimming removed 1 base from V and 0 bases from J, with 9 bases in between. This CDR3 region has 16 residues. The germline gives CDR1 MNHEY, CDR2 SMNVEV (reference sequence). This entry belongs to a study of blood T cell repertoires in COVID-19. Study context: Cohort 3 donors were reported recovered after two negative PCRs, clearance, or symptom resolution.

Study processing details: Counts of nucleated cells, estimated from reference gene primer amplification, were obtained. Sequenced by immunoSEQ multiplex PCR; TCRdb stores in-frame clones only, minus some. The DNA was the basis for D and trimming; V, J and clone size are from that table. The data contain about 210,000 clones, about 88% of them singletons. This receptor was taken from a woman aged 40 to 55 in a cohort exposed to, infected with or recovered from COVID-19 (not recorded which). Input material: PBMCs or T cells enriched from blood (not recorded which). The chain uses TRBV27 and TRBJ2-2, with D possibly being TRBD2 (7 bases). The CDR3 sequence: CASSLLGGPNTGELFF. As DNA, the CDR3 is TGTGCCAGCAGTTTATTGGGGGGGCCGAACACCGGGGAGCTGTTTTTT.